The T cell receptor beta chain described here comes from a study of cytomegalovirus exposure and HLA in healthy donors. As for the study in general: Earlier sequencing of about 179 million T cells yielded around 120 million unique TCR beta sequences.

Trimming took off 1 base at V and 0 bases at J, with 8 bases between the two ends. CDR3 length: 15 residues. CDR1 is LGHNT, CDR2 FRNRAP, per germline. Amplification used 60 Vbeta primers and 13 Jbeta primers. Sequenced by immunoSEQ multiplex PCR; TCRdb stores in-frame clones only, minus some. The sample has about 140,000 clones; 73% are singletons. Regarding the study as a whole: Beyond CMV serostatus, there was no information to go on about immune exposure. Reportedly, cytomegalovirus status was diagnosed with high sensitivity and specificity.

On this clone: Antigen: not known.

Sequenced sample: PBMCs. J is TRBJ2-3 and V is TRBV12-5, with D hard to call. This TCR was sampled from a woman in her forties in good health and CMV-seronegative. The CDR3: CASGLALVSTDTQYF. CDR3 in DNA: TGTGCTAGTGGTTTGGCCCTAGTTAGCACAGATACGCAGTATTTT.